This TCR beta chain was sequenced for a study of T cell responses to AZD1222 COVID-19 vaccine. The CDR3 totals 16 residues. Germline CDR1 and CDR2: MNHNY and SVGAGI (reference sequence). J lost 5 bases, V lost 2 bases, and 10 bases had no gene match. Clones were read by immunoSEQ multiplex PCR, and TCRdb kept only the in-frame ones, dropping some. Of some 200,000 clones in the sample, about nine tenths were seen once. The V and J genes are TRBV6-6 and TRBJ2-7; TRBD2 agrees at 9 bases. The clonotype was recovered from an adult in good health. This specimen consisted of peripheral blood, obtained on day 0 of AZD1222 vaccination. The CDR3 sequence: CASSYRSGGFSDEQYF. CDR3 coding DNA: TGTGCCAGCAGTTACAGGAGCGGGGGGTTCTCGGACGAGCAGTACTTC.